This T cell receptor (beta chain) stems from a study of vaccination and CD4 T cells after COVID-19. In the study overall: Convalescent donors: six male, four female; seven Caucasian, two Asian, one multiracial, two Hispanic. Cultures serving as controls received a peptide pool (CEFX or HIV-1 Nef) or no peptide. Investigators stimulated cells with overlapping spike peptides drawn from SARS-CoV-2, HCoV-NL63, HCoV-OC43 and HCoV-229E.

Specified treatment: roughly ten-day PBMC culture with coronavirus spike peptide pools or control peptides (ViraFEST assay). Scientists ran DNA taken from cultured CD4+ T cells through the Oncomine TCR Beta short-read assay for sequencing. One entry per CDR3 protein, called by TCRdb with MiXCR from the PCR reads. The repertoire holds 9,500 to 15,000 distinct CDR3 sequences, with roughly 77% as singletons. About this clonotype: Antigen: not known.

The J segment lost 4 bases and the V segment lost 2 bases, leaving 1 base of the junction unmatched. Germline V gene lookup returns CDR1 SNHLY and CDR2 FYNNEI. The CDR3 covers 13 residues. This receptor was identified in a human donor who had recovered from COVID-19. V usage is TRBV2 and J usage is TRBJ1-2, with 7 bases lining up with TRBD1. Input material: CD4+ T cells from blood, cultured in vitro. This CDR3 is CASSETGVYGYTF. The DNA of the CDR3 is TGTGCCAGCAGTGAAACAGGGGTCTATGGCTACACCTTC. Full variable domain (missing parts from reference TRBV2 and TRBJ1-2): EPEVTQTPSHQVTQMGQEVILRCVPISNHLYFYWYRQILGQKVEFLVSFYNNEISEKSEIFDDQFSVERPDGSNFTLKIRSTKLEDSAMYFCASSETGVYGYTFGSGTRLTVV.